This TCR beta chain comes out of a study of control samples from healthy donors and cancer patients. The length of the CDR3 is 17 residues. The table lists this clone with a count of one. The repertoire was sequenced with immunoSEQ multiplex PCR; TCRdb's copy has only in-frame clones and lacks some. The sample gives tens of thousands of clones, 70% to 85% of which show up once; under 40% is in the top ten. J is TRBJ2-2 and V is TRBV21-1; the D segment call TRBD2 is taken from the table without a DNA check. TRBV21-1 corresponds to a pseudogene. The material sequenced was PBMCs. The origin of this receptor is an older man with lung cancer. The CDR3 region is CASSTQPRGAKTGELFF. CDR3 coding DNA: TGTGCCAGCAGCACCCAACCCCGGGGGGCTAAGACCGGGGAGCTGTTTTTT.